This T cell receptor beta chain was identified during a study of shared clonotypes between healthy human individuals. Study-level points and caveats: Larger richness was generally estimated for naive than memory subsets. Against clonotypes common to all four donors, non-shared ones had lower generation probabilities. Only blood underwent sampling, and tissue repertoires likely differ.

Sorted-subset replicate PCRs used approximately 180 ng of genomic DNA. This amount corresponded to some 32,000 T cell genomes. Data came from immunoSEQ multiplex PCR; TCRdb stores just in-frame clones and leaves some out. The sample records around 1,900,000 clones, roughly 93% being singletons. CD45RO negativity and positive selection for CCR7 defined naive CD8 cells, a population that excluded terminally differentiated effector memory CD45RA+ cells. Trimming cost V 5 bases and J 5 bases, with 7 bases left between them. This CDR3 has 12 residues. CDR1 MDHEN and CDR2 SYDVKM come from the germline V gene. Concerning this clone itself: The antigen remains unidentified.

The source material was naive CD8+ T cells from PBMCs. J is TRBJ1-3 and V is TRBV28; D perhaps matches TRBD1 (5 bases). This receptor was identified in a man between 18 and 29 years old in good health. Some clones in this sample may be carry-over from other donors' samples. The CDR3 DNA is TGTGCCAGCAGTATGGACAGAAACACCATATATTTT. It is translated as CASSMDRNTIYF. Full variable domain (missing parts from reference TRBV28 and TRBJ1-3): DVKVTQSSRYLVKRTGEKVFLECVQDMDHENMFWYRQDPGLGLRLIYFSYDVKMKEKGDIPEGYSVSREKKERFSLILESASTNQTSMYLCASSMDRNTIYFGEGSWLTVV.